One sample yielded the 9 T cell receptor beta chains listed below, sequenced in a study of blood T cells in healthy people across ages. Combining a sample-barcoded 5' primer with a J-beta primer mix, a second PCR ran for about 7 to 12 cycles. TCRdb called the 5' RACE reads again in MiXCR, with one record for every CDR3 protein. The sample includes fewer than 2 million distinct CDR3 sequences, about 39% of them seen just once. Sequencing was done on a sample of blood. The receptors originated from a human donor in good health.

This clonotype was observed at least ten times. V usage is TRBV24-1 and J usage is TRBJ2-4; D unresolved. Trimming removed 5 bases at V and 7 bases at J, with 8 bases between. This CDR3 is 12 amino acids long. Looked up from germline, CDR1 is KGHDR and CDR2 is SFDVKD. The CDR3 spells CATSGLTNIQYF. CDR3 sequence (DNA): TGTGCCACCAGTGGACTGACCAACATTCAGTACTTC.

The rearrangement joins TRBV25-1 to TRBJ2-6; D uncertain. V dropped 7 bases and J dropped 0 bases, with 7 bases sitting between them. This CDR3 spans 14 amino acids. The germline V gene has CDR1 MGHDK and CDR2 SYGVNS. This CDR3 is CASTALSGANVLTF. CDR3 nucleotides: TGTGCCAGCACAGCACTCTCTGGGGCCAACGTCCTGACTTTC.

This clonotype was recorded a few times. The chain carries TRBV9 and TRBJ2-3; D is unresolved. Germline V gene lookup returns CDR1 SGDLS and CDR2 YYNGEE. This CDR3 contains 15 residues. Trimming took 2 bases from V and 2 from J, leaving 12 bases between them. DNA for the CDR3: TGTGCCAGCAGCGTGGGCGCCTACAACACAGATACGCAGTATTTT. Translated, it gives CASSVGAYNTDTQYF.

The rearrangement joins TRBV6-5 to TRBJ1-1; TRBD1 matches 10 bases. The CDR3 loop spans 14 amino acids. The V segment lost 8 bases and the J segment 3 bases; nucleotides outside the gene matches: 6. Germline V gives CDR1 MNHEY, CDR2 SVGAGI. Here the CDR3 reads CASADRGTYTEAFF. In DNA form, the CDR3 reads TGTGCCAGCGCGGACAGGGGGACTTACACTGAAGCTTTCTTT.

V usage is TRBV15 and J usage is TRBJ1-5; D call uncertain. The ends were cut back, 0 bases at V and 0 bases at J, with 9 bases in the middle. CDR3 length: 16 amino acids. Germline CDR1 and CDR2: LNHNV and YYDKDF (reference sequence). The CDR3 spells CATSRDSWPSNQPQHF. The DNA for the CDR3 is TGTGCCACCAGCAGAGATTCTTGGCCTAGCAATCAGCCCCAGCATTTT.

V and J are TRBV25-1 and TRBJ1-4; no clear D. This CDR3 region has 15 residues. Trimming cost V 5 bases and J 7 bases, with 17 bases left between them. From germline, CDR1 is MGHDK and CDR2 SYGVNS. CDR3 in amino acids: CASSSRGLGSEKLFF. The CDR3 DNA reads TGTGCCAGCAGTTCCCGAGGGTTAGGTAGTGAAAAACTGTTTTTT.

The chain links TRBV7-2 to TRBJ1-5; D uncertain. Trimming removed 4 bases at V and 1 base at J, with 8 bases between. Looked up from germline, CDR1 is SGHTA and CDR2 is FQGNSA. The CDR3 covers 14 residues. The CDR3 DNA follows: TGTGCCAGCAGCTGTACACCGAGCAATCAGCCCCAGCATTTT. Amino acid sequence: CASSCTPSNQPQHF.

This clonotype was counted ten times or more. V gene TRBV29-1 combines with J gene TRBJ1-2; the match to TRBD1 covers 7 bases. The CDR3 totals 12 residues. J lost 5 bases, V lost 4 bases, and 4 bases had no gene match. Germline CDR1 is SQVTM and CDR2 is ANQGSEA. For the CDR3, the DNA is TGCAGCGTTGCCGGGACAGATTATGGCTACACCTTC. Residues: CSVAGTDYGYTF.

This sequence joins TRBV28 and TRBJ2-5; D uncertain. The length of the CDR3 is 16 residues. V was clipped by 3 bases and J by 2 bases, with 16 bases between them. Germline-derived CDR1 and CDR2 are MDHEN and SYDVKM. CDR3 sequence (DNA): TGTGCCAGCAGTTTCCACACCCGAAGCCTACAAGAGACCCAGTACTTC. It specifies CASSFHTRSLQETQYF.